The text below deals with one T cell receptor beta chain. The antigen remains undetermined. Rearranged V-D-J TRB sequences were amplified with a mixed TRB-A/B primer pool. Via MiXCR, TCRdb re-called the multiplex PCR reads, giving one row per CDR3 protein. Of around 13,000 distinct CDR3 sequences listed, approximately 40% are singletons. The template was genomic DNA from peripheral blood, not RNA. This entry belongs to a study of T cell repertoires in aging, cancer and after chemotherapy. Study-level information: Donor ages fell into six groups from 30 or younger up to 70 or older. Repeat sampling of healthy donors over several months to years showed clear clonal overlap.

Trimming stripped 4 bases from V and 8 bases from J, with 14 bases between. The CDR3 loop spans 14 amino acids. CDR1 is KGHDR, CDR2 SFDVKD, per germline. Findings and limits, study-wide: Untreated cancer patients had significantly lower blood TCR diversity than age-matched healthy donors. The repertoire data cannot show anything about immunological memory following chemotherapy.

The clonotype originates from a human donor in good health. The donor label of this sample is uncertain. The sequenced sample consisted of blood. The chain uses TRBV24-1 and TRBJ2-1, with unresolved D. The CDR3 loop reads CATSDPAWSDEQFF. The CDR3 coding sequence is TGTGCCACCAGTGACCCCGCTTGGAGCGATGAGCAGTTCTTC.